One T cell receptor (beta chain) is described in this entry. Its target is unknown. The data derive from a study of blood T cells in healthy people across ages. Regarding the study as a whole: Among T cells, TCR beta diversity per million cells dropped roughly linearly as age rose. Donor CMV infection status was unknown, possibly confounding age-related changes in expanded clonotypes. It was found that TCR beta diversity correlated strongly with the percentage of naive T cells.

The CDR3 length is 14 residues. Germline V CDR1 and CDR2: SQVTM, ANQGSEA. V gave up 4 bases and J gave up 0 bases, with 12 bases separating them. A second about 7 to 12 cycle PCR used barcoded and J-beta primers. One entry per CDR3 protein results from TCRdb running MiXCR on the 5' RACE reads. The top ten hold about 4.1% of the sample, which has 1,500,000 or so distinct CDR3 sequences, roughly 43% seen once. The source is a woman aged 18 to 35 in good health. This chain uses TRBV29-1 with TRBJ1-2, with D perhaps matching TRBD1 (6 bases). Sequenced input: blood. CDR3 sequence (DNA): TGCAGCGTTGTACGGGGGGCATCTAACTATGGCTACACCTTC. It encodes CSVVRGASNYGYTF. Together with reference TRBV29-1 and TRBJ1-2, the CDR3 gives the full variable domain: SAVISQKPSRDICQRGTSLTIQCQVDSQVTMMFWYRQQPGQSLTLIATANQGSEATYESGFVIDKFPISRPNLTFSTLTVSNMSPEDSSIYLCSVVRGASNYGYTFGSGTRLTVV.